A single sample gave rise to the 18 T cell receptor beta chains below, sequenced in a study of OX40 agonist ivuxolimab in advanced cancers. Generated by immunoSEQ multiplex PCR, the TCRdb table keeps only in-frame clones and is missing some. The table records under 85,000 clones, around 94% of them present only once. This specimen was CD4+ or CD8+ T cells sorted from blood, taken in a trial of the OX40 agonist ivuxolimab. The source is an adult with an advanced solid tumor such as melanoma, head and neck, liver or kidney cancer.

The V and J genes are TRBV6-1 and TRBJ2-1, with D unresolved. Germline V gene data show CDR1 as MNHNS and CDR2 as SASEGT. V lost 6 bases, J lost 1 base, and 13 bases lay in between. This CDR3 region has 15 residues. The CDR3 DNA follows: TGTGCCAGCAGGTCCGAGTCATTATCCTACAATGAGCAGTTCTTC. It codes for CASRSESLSYNEQFF.

The chain has TRBV5-1 and TRBJ2-2; 7 bases align to TRBD2. CDR1 and CDR2 from the germline V gene are SGHRS and YFSETQ. The ends lost 1 base at V and 5 bases at J; junction bases unmatched: 14. The CDR3 consists of 18 residues. The CDR3 coding sequence is TGCGCCAGCAGCTTGTCGGTAGCGGGTGGGGTTGGGACCGGGGAGCTGTTTTTT. It encodes CASSLSVAGGVGTGELFF.

This clone appeared once. The CDR3 DNA follows: TGCAGCGTTGACCTAACAGGGGTGAACACTGAAGCTTTCTTT. Translating it yields CSVDLTGVNTEAFF. The chain joins TRBV29-1 to TRBJ1-1; 7 positions match TRBD1. The germline V gene has CDR1 SQVTM and CDR2 ANQGSEA. Unmatched junction bases numbered 4, after V lost 3 bases and J lost 0 bases. This CDR3 has 14 residues.

The J gene is TRBJ2-1, the V gene TRBV7-6, with 7 bases identical to TRBD1. Germline loops: CDR1 SGHVS, CDR2 FNYEAQ. The CDR3 covers 15 residues. The V and J ends lost 3 bases and 5 bases, in that order; junction bases with no gene match: 7. The CDR3 DNA sequence: TGTGCCAGCAGCTTGGGTGGGACAGTCAACAATGAGCAGTTCTTC. Protein product: CASSLGGTVNNEQFF.

This clone was seen once. The chain links TRBV6-5 to TRBJ1-3; no clear D gene. This CDR3 spans 14 amino acids. The V gene's germline CDR1 is MNHEY and CDR2 SVGAGI. Between the trimmed V and J ends, which lost 2 bases and 1 base, there was a span of 6 bases. This chain's CDR3 is CASSYRGSGNTIYF. In nucleotides, the CDR3 is TGTGCCAGCAGTTACCGCGGGTCTGGAAACACCATATATTTT.

V gene TRBV4-3 combines with J gene TRBJ1-4; D unresolved. Deletions cut 1 base from V and 7 bases from J, with 16 bases between. The CDR3 loop spans 16 amino acids. The germline V gene encodes CDR1 LGHNA and CDR2 YSLEER. The chain's CDR3 is CASSQARNIASEKLFF. The DNA for the CDR3 is TGCGCCAGCAGCCAAGCCAGAAACATAGCGAGTGAAAAACTGTTTTTT.

The chain links TRBV28 to TRBJ1-1, with D possibly TRBD1 on 6 matching bases. CDR1 and CDR2 (germline): MDHEN, SYDVKM. The CDR3 sequence is 15 residues long. V lost 5 bases to trimming and J lost 0 bases, with 13 bases between them. In DNA form, the CDR3 reads TGTGCCAGCAGTCCGATACAGGGCATGAACACTGAAGCTTTCTTT. As protein: CASSPIQGMNTEAFF.

V and J are TRBV12-5 and TRBJ2-3, with 7 bases identical to TRBD1. Germline CDR1 reads LGHNT; CDR2 reads FRNRAP. V lost 7 bases, J lost 6 bases, and 10 bases stayed unmatched. This CDR3 contains 14 residues. The CDR3 reads CASALDRLRDTQYF. The CDR3 DNA reads TGTGCTAGTGCTCTGGACAGGTTGAGGGATACGCAGTATTTT.

This clone appeared a single time. V and J are TRBV7-9 and TRBJ1-1; weak D call: TRBD1 (5 bases). Germline V gene sequence: CDR1 SEHNR, CDR2 FQNEAQ (reference sequence). V gave up 4 bases and J gave up 2 bases, with 14 bases separating them. This CDR3 has 15 amino acids. The CDR3 DNA follows: TGTGCCAGCAGCTCTGTGACGGGGGTAAACACTGAAGCTTTCTTT. Translating it yields CASSSVTGVNTEAFF. The whole variable domain, remainder taken from reference TRBV7-9 and TRBJ1-1, is DTGVSQNPRHKITKRGQNVTFRCDPISEHNRLYWYRQTLGQGPEFLTYFQNEAQLEKSRLLSDRFSAERPKGSFSTLEIQRTEQGDSAMYLCASSSVTGVNTEAFFGQGTRLTVV.

This sequence joins TRBV11-3 and TRBJ2-5; 9 bases fit TRBD1. Germline CDR1 SGHNT, CDR2 YENEEA. There are 16 residues in the CDR3. The V and J ends lost 5 bases and 5 bases, in that order; junction bases with no gene match: 12. The CDR3 DNA follows: TGTGCCAGCAGCCCCGCCACAGGGGGCGATTGGGAGACCCAGTACTTC. Protein: CASSPATGGDWETQYF.

Of note for this clone: The junction departs from the called germline gene at one end, perhaps through a read error. The genes are TRBV29-1 and TRBJ2-2; D gene uncertain. The CDR3 extends over 13 amino acids. The germline V gene encodes CDR1 SQVTM and CDR2 ANQGSEA. DNA of the CDR3: TGCAGCGTTGGGGGTGGGAACGCCGGGGAGCTGTTTTTT. Translation gives CSVGGGNAGELFF.

The chain joins TRBV7-9 to TRBJ2-1; D possibly corresponds to TRBD2 (5 bases). The CDR3 is 16 amino acids. CDR1 and CDR2 (germline): SEHNR, FQNEAQ (reference sequence). V was clipped by 4 bases and J by 0 bases, with 13 bases between them. CDR3 sequence (DNA): TGTGCCAGCAGCTCCGGACTGGGCCACTCCTACAATGAGCAGTTCTTC. Protein: CASSSGLGHSYNEQFF.

This clone was seen once. The chain carries TRBV30 and TRBJ2-3; unclear D gene. This CDR3 has 12 amino acids. Germline CDR1 and CDR2: GTSNPN and SVGIG (reference sequence). Trimming took off 0 bases at V and 6 bases at J, with 7 bases between the two ends. DNA for the CDR3: TGTGCCTGGAGTGTACACGGGGATACGCAGTATTTT. The encoded protein is CAWSVHGDTQYF. Variable domain in full (rest from reference TRBV30 and TRBJ2-3): SQTIHQWPATLVQPVGSPLSLECTVEGTSNPNLYWYRQAAGRGLQLLFYSVGIGQISSEVPQNLSASRPQDRQFILSSKKLLLSDSGFYLCAWSVHGDTQYFGPGTRLTVL.

V and J are TRBV19 and TRBJ1-6; no clear D. CDR1 and CDR2 (germline): LNHDA, SQIVND (reference sequence). CDR3 length: 14 amino acids. V lost 6 bases, J lost 7 bases, and 13 bases lay in between. The CDR3: CASSTLGMNSPLHF. The CDR3 DNA reads as TGTGCCAGTAGCACCCTTGGGATGAATTCACCCCTCCACTTT.

The chain uses TRBV5-5 and TRBJ2-7; no firm D call. CDR3 length: 12 residues. The V and J ends lost 0 bases and 3 bases respectively, with 4 bases between them. CDR1 is SGHKS and CDR2 is YYEKEE in the germline V gene (reference sequence). The CDR3 DNA reads TGTGCCAGCAGCTTGGGTGGCTACGAGCAGTACTTC. It codes for CASSLGGYEQYF.

The V call is TRBV5-4, the J call TRBJ1-2; TRBD1 is a possible D gene (5 bases). There are 14 residues in the CDR3. CDR1 is SGHNT, CDR2 YYREEE, per germline (reference sequence). V was shortened by 5 bases and J by 4 bases, with 15 bases between the two germline ends. CDR3 bases: TGTGCCAGCAGTCCAAGGGGTGGGGGCTATGGCTACACCTTC. Amino acids: CASSPRGGGYGYTF.

V usage is TRBV4-3 and J usage is TRBJ2-7; D perhaps matches TRBD1 (6 bases). Germline assignment: CDR1 LGHNA and CDR2 YSLEER. Deletions cut 1 base from V and 2 bases from J, with 21 bases between. The CDR3 sequence is 18 residues long. The CDR3 DNA follows: TGCGCCAGCAGCCAAGGGCGAGCCGCCGGGGACATAGCCTACGAGCAGTACTTC. This translates into CASSQGRAAGDIAYEQYF.

The chain has TRBV11-2 and TRBJ2-3; 9 bases line up with TRBD1. Germline V gives CDR1 SGHAT, CDR2 FQNNGV. J lost 4 bases, V lost 4 bases, and 6 bases had no gene match. CDR3 length: 15 amino acids. CDR3 residues: CASSSPGQGSDTQYF. The CDR3 nucleotides are TGTGCCAGCAGCTCCCCGGGACAGGGATCAGATACGCAGTATTTT.